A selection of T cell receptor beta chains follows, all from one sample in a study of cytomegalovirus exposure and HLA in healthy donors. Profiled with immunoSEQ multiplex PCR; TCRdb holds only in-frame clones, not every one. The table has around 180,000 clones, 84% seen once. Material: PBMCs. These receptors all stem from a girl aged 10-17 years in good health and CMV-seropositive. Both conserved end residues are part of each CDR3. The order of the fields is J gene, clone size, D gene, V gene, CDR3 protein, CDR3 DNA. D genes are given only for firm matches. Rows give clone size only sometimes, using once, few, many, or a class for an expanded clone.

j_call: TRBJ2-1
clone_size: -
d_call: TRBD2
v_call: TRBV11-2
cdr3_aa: CASSFASGGAVSSYNEQFF
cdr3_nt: TGTGCCAGCAGCTTCGCTAGCGGGGGGGCTGTAAGCTCCTACAATGAGCAGTTCTTC

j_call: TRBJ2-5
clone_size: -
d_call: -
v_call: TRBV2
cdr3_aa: CASSEFRGQETQYF
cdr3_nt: TGTGCCAGCAGTGAATTTCGGGGGCAAGAGACCCAGTACTTC

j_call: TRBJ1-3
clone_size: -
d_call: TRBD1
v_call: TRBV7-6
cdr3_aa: CASSLLPPGQGLGNTIYF
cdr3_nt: TGTGCCAGCAGCTTACTTCCCCCCGGACAGGGTCTGGGAAACACCATATATTTT

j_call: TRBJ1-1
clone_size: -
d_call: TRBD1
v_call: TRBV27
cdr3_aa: CASSLLGRGDREAFF
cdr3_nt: TGTGCCAGCAGTTTATTGGGCAGGGGGGATCGAGAAGCTTTCTTT

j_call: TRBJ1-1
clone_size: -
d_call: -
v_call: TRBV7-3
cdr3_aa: CASSLSVNTEAFF
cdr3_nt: TGTGCCAGCAGCTTGTCAGTGAACACTGAAGCTTTCTTT

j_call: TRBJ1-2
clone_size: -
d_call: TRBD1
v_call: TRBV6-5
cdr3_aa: CASSRGDRDNYGYTF
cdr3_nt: TGTGCCAGCAGTCGGGGGGACAGGGATAACTATGGCTACACCTTC

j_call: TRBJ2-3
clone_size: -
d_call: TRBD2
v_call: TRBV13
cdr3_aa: CASSGGLAGTDTQYF
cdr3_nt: TGTGCCAGCAGCGGGGGACTAGCGGGCACAGATACGCAGTATTTT

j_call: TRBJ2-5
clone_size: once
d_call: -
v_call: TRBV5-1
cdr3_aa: CASSLATLETQYF
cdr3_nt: TGCGCCAGCAGCTTGGCCACTTTGGAGACCCAGTACTTC

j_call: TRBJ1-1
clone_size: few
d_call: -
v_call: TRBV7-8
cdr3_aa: CASSLRMNTEAFF
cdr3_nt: TGTGCCAGCAGCCTCAGGATGAACACTGAAGCTTTCTTT

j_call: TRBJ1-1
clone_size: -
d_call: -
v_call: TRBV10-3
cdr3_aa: CAISDEVGTEAFF
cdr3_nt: TGTGCCATCAGTGATGAGGTGGGCACTGAAGCTTTCTTT

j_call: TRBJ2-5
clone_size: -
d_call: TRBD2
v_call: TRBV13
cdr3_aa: CASSKLAGGRETQYF
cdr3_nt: TGTGCCAGCAGCAAACTAGCGGGGGGAAGAGAGACCCAGTACTTC

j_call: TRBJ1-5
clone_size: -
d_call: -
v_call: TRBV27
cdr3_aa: CASSLSPGGQPQHF
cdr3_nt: TGTGCCAGCAGTTTATCCCCGGGGGGTCAGCCCCAGCATTTT

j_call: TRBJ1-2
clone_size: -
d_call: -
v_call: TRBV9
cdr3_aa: CASSPTTESYTF
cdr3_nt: TGTGCCAGCAGCCCCACGACAGAAAGCTACACCTTC

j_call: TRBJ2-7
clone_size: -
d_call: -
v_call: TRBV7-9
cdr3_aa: CASSPGVLYEQYF
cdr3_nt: TGTGCCAGCAGCCCGGGGGTCCTCTACGAGCAGTACTTC

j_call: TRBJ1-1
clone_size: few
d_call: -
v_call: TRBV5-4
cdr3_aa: CASSLRGSEAFF
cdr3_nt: TGTGCCAGCAGCTTGCGGGGATCTGAAGCTTTCTTT

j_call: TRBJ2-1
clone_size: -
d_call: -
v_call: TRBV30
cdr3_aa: CAWSGRGDEQFF
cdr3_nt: TGTGCCTGGAGTGGCCGGGGTGATGAGCAGTTCTTC

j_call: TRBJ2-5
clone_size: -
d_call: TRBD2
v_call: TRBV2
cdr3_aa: CASMGLAGEIQETQYF
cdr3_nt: TGTGCCAGCATGGGACTAGCGGGGGAAATCCAAGAGACCCAGTACTTC

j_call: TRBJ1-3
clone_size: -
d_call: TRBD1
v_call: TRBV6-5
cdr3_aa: CASSSSTGIGNTIYF
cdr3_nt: TGTGCCAGCAGTTCATCGACAGGGATTGGAAACACCATATATTTT

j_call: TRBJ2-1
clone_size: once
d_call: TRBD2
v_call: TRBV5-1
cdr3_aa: CASSLAEGSGSFSYNEQFF
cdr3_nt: TGCGCCAGCAGCTTGGCCGAGGGTAGCGGGTCCTTCTCCTACAATGAGCAGTTCTTC

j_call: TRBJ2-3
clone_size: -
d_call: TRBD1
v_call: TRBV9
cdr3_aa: CASSVRQGGYTDTQYF
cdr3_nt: TGTGCCAGCAGCGTCCGACAGGGGGGATACACAGATACGCAGTATTTT

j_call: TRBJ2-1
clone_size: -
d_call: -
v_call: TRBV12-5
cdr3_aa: CASLRVYNEQFF
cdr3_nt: TGTGCTAGTTTGCGAGTTTACAATGAGCAGTTCTTC

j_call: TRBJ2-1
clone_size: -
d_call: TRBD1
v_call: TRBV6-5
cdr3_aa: CASSIDRGSYNEQFF
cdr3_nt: TGTGCCAGCAGCATCGACAGGGGGTCTTACAATGAGCAGTTCTTC

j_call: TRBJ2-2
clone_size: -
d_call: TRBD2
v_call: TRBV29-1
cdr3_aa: CSVGAGGQTGELFF
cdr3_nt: TGCAGCGTTGGGGCGGGGGGGCAGACCGGGGAGCTGTTTTTT

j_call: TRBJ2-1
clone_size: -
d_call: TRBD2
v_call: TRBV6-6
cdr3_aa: CASSYPPGLAINEQFF
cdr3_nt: TGTGCCAGCAGTTACCCTCCGGGACTAGCGATCAATGAGCAGTTCTTC

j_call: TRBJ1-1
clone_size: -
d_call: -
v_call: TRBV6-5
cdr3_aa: CASSYSPGMNTEAFF
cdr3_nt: TGTGCCAGCAGTTACTCTCCGGGAATGAACACTGAAGCTTTCTTT

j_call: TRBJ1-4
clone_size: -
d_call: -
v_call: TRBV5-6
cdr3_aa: CASSLKQDINEKLFF
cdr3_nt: TGTGCCAGCAGCTTAAAACAGGATATTAATGAAAAACTGTTTTTT

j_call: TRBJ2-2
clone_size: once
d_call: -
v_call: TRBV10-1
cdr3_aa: CASSEGGQADGELFF
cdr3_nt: TGCGCCAGCAGTGAAGGAGGCCAGGCGGACGGGGAGCTGTTTTTT